Following are 21 T cell receptor beta chains from one sample sequenced in a study of T-cell reconstitution after alpha-beta-depleted transplantation in children (dated by TCRdb to about 2016). Library prep was done by PCR. The data were produced on an Illumina HiSeq 2500. TCR library preparation used molecular barcoding, with unique molecular identifiers applied to normalize quantification of the TCRbeta repertoire. In TCRdb, the public reads were trimmed at Q25 with fastp and aligned with MiXCR, with productive beta chains retained. Entries that share a CDR3 protein sequence are merged under the most common genes and DNA. In this sample the table shows over 550,000 distinct CDR3 sequences, about 10% of which occur a single time. Around 4% of the sample rests with the top ten. This material consisted of PBMCs from the stem cell graft donor, taken from the stem cell graft. Every receptor here comes from a human donor who donated a stem cell graft to a child with acute myeloid leukemia.

The genes are TRBV20-1 and TRBJ2-1, with 7 bases matching TRBD2. V trimming: 1 base; J trimming: 0 bases; junction bases outside the gene matches: 6. CDR1 and CDR2 from the germline V gene are DFQATT and SNEGSKA (reference sequence). The CDR3 sequence is 16 residues long. CDR3 nucleotide sequence: TGCAGTGCTAGAGGAGAGGGCGGGAGCTCCTACAATGAGCAGTTCTTC. Protein product: CSARGEGGSSYNEQFF.

This clonotype has a count of ten or more. The gene calls are TRBV10-3 and TRBJ2-5; D call uncertain. Germline CDR1 and CDR2: ENHRY and SYGVKD. CDR3 length: 14 amino acids. Deletions cut 3 bases from V and 2 bases from J, with 10 bases between. CDR3 region: CAISDPRRQETQYF. The CDR3 DNA is TGTGCCATCAGTGACCCTAGGCGGCAAGAGACCCAGTACTTC.

The sample holds many counts of this clonotype. This chain uses TRBV5-1 with TRBJ2-1; D is possibly TRBD2 (6 bases). This CDR3 comprises 16 residues. V gave up 0 bases and J gave up 7 bases, with 17 bases separating them. Per the germline V gene, CDR1 is SGHRS and CDR2 is YFSETQ. CDR3 nucleotide sequence: TGCGCCAGCAGCTTGGGGGGTATTGGAGGGACTAATGAGCAGTTCTTC. Protein: CASSLGGIGGTNEQFF.

This clonotype showed up many times. The chain recombines TRBV27 with TRBJ2-1; D possibly corresponds to TRBD1 (7 bases). Germline values: CDR1 MNHEY, CDR2 SMNVEV (reference sequence). V gave up 2 bases and J gave up 6 bases, with 8 bases separating them. The CDR3 is made up of 13 amino acids. The CDR3 DNA sequence: TGTGCCAGCAGTTTACAGGGGGGCAATGAGCAGTTCTTC. Translated, it gives CASSLQGGNEQFF.

The chain uses TRBV29-1 and TRBJ2-5, with 7 positions matching TRBD2. This CDR3 spans 15 amino acids. Trimming removed 4 bases from V and 2 bases from J; junction bases left unmatched: 10. Germline values: CDR1 SQVTM, CDR2 ANQGSEA. CDR3 sequence: CSVVLAEAPQETQYF. The CDR3 DNA is TGCAGCGTTGTCCTAGCGGAGGCCCCTCAAGAGACCCAGTACTTC.

V usage is TRBV15 and J usage is TRBJ2-1, with TRBD2 identical over 12 bases. The CDR3 has 15 amino acids. Looked up from germline, CDR1 is LNHNV and CDR2 is YYDKDF (reference sequence). V lost 3 bases and J lost 7; bases outside the gene matches: 4. The chain's CDR3 is CATSRTSGRGNEQFF. In DNA form, the CDR3 reads TGTGCCACCAGCAGGACTAGCGGGAGAGGGAATGAGCAGTTCTTC.

The table lists this clonotype with a few counts. The rearrangement uses TRBV29-1 and TRBJ2-5; D uncertain. The CDR3 runs 11 residues. CDR1 is SQVTM, CDR2 ANQGSEA, per germline. Trimming removed 1 base from V and 7 bases from J, with 7 bases in between. This chain's CDR3 is CSVEVGSTQYF. The CDR3 bases are TGCAGCGTTGAAGTGGGGTCGACCCAGTACTTC.

This clonotype has a count of ten or more. The CDR3 sequence: CASRTGINTGELFF. The CDR3 nucleotides are TGTGCCAGCAGAACGGGAATCAACACCGGGGAGCTGTTTTTT. The chain carries TRBV12-3 or TRBV12-4 and TRBJ2-2, with D perhaps matching TRBD2 (5 bases). This CDR3 contains 14 residues. Trimming cost V 6 bases and J 2 bases, with 10 bases left between them.

This clonotype was counted ten times or more. The chain uses TRBV20-1 and TRBJ1-1; a weak D match, TRBD1 (5 bases). Germline V gene lookup returns CDR1 DFQATT and CDR2 SNEGSKA (reference sequence). V gave up 1 base and J gave up 3 bases, with 12 bases separating them. The CDR3 extends over 14 amino acids. CDR3 in amino acids: CSARVTGIYTEAFF. In DNA form, the CDR3 reads TGCAGTGCTAGAGTCACAGGTATCTACACTGAAGCTTTCTTT.

This clonotype was observed a handful of times. V is TRBV6-2 or TRBV6-3 and J is TRBJ2-1; D tentatively fits TRBD1 or TRBD2 (5 bases each). V was cut by 7 bases and J by 1 base, with 14 bases left in between. CDR3 length: 15 residues. Germline V gives CDR1 MNHEY, CDR2 SVGEGT. CDR3 sequence: CASTLGAPSYNEQFF. The CDR3 bases are TGTGCCAGCACCCTCGGGGCCCCATCCTACAATGAGCAGTTCTTC.

This clonotype showed up many times. V usage is TRBV20-1 and J usage is TRBJ2-3; 7 bases are shared with TRBD2. V dropped 4 bases and J dropped 5; count of bases not matched to a gene: 9. Germline V gene sequence: CDR1 DFQATT, CDR2 SNEGSKA (reference sequence). The CDR3 extends over 14 amino acids. This CDR3 is CSAKAGYVGDTQYF. The CDR3 nucleotides read TGCAGTGCTAAAGCGGGATATGTTGGAGATACGCAGTATTTT.

This clonotype was seen ten or more times. V gene TRBV29-1 combines with J gene TRBJ2-7, with D perhaps TRBD1 (5 bases). CDR3 length equals 13 residues. The germline V gene encodes CDR1 SQVTM and CDR2 ANQGSEA. V was pared by 6 bases and J by 5 bases, with 17 bases between. CDR3: CSVVQLLGDEQYF. As DNA, the CDR3 is TGCAGCGTGGTTCAGCTCCTAGGGGACGAGCAGTACTTC.

In its sample, this clonotype was seen many times. The chain has TRBV11-2 and TRBJ2-3; 7 nucleotides align to TRBD2. Germline trimming cut 5 bases from V and 0 bases from J; bases unmatched to any gene: 11. CDR1 is SGHAT and CDR2 is FQNNGV in the germline V gene. The length of the CDR3 is 17 residues. The CDR3 DNA is TGTGCCAGCAGCCGAACGCTCCGGGACTACAGCACAGATACGCAGTATTTT. It codes for CASSRTLRDYSTDTQYF.

The chain uses TRBV3-1 and TRBJ2-5, with D possibly being TRBD1 or TRBD2 (5 bases each). V was pared by 6 bases and J by 1 base, with 15 bases between. This CDR3 is 15 amino acids long. The V gene's germline CDR1 is LGHDT and CDR2 YNNKEL (reference sequence). CDR3 in DNA: TGTGCCAGCAGACCTGAGGGGCTAGCCCAAGAGACCCAGTACTTC. This sequence encodes CASRPEGLAQETQYF.

This clonotype was detected only a few times. The V and J genes are TRBV5-1 and TRBJ1-5, with 9 nucleotides matching TRBD1. The CDR3 is 14 residues long. Germline V CDR1 and CDR2: SGHRS, YFSETQ. Trimming at V came to 2 bases and at J to 7 bases, leaving 4 bases not matched to a gene. The CDR3 reads CASSFGTGQQPQHF. In DNA form, the CDR3 reads TGCGCCAGCAGCTTCGGGACAGGGCAACAGCCCCAGCATTTT.

Ten or more counts support this clonotype. The J gene is TRBJ2-3, the V gene TRBV18, with TRBD2 identical over 13 bases. The CDR3 spans 16 residues. V shed 3 bases, J shed 12 bases, and the junction held 12 bases outside the gene matches. Germline V CDR1 and CDR2: KGHSH, LQKENI. CDR3 nucleotide sequence: TGTGCCAGCTCACCCCTTCGGACTAGCGGGAGAACGGCCCAGTATTTT. Residues: CASSPLRTSGRTAQYF.

Only a few counts were recorded for this clonotype. The chain has TRBV14 and TRBJ2-1; D is possibly TRBD1 (5 bases). The CDR3 consists of 13 residues. Germline CDR1 reads SGHDN; CDR2 reads FVKESK. V gave up 4 bases and J gave up 6 bases, with 10 bases separating them. The CDR3 spells CASSLPDSNEQFF. CDR3 in DNA: TGTGCCAGCAGCCTCCCCGACAGCAATGAGCAGTTCTTC. The whole variable domain, remainder taken from reference TRBV14 and TRBJ2-1, is EAGVTQFPSHSVIEKGQTVTLRCDPISGHDNLYWYRRVMGKEIKFLLHFVKESKQDESGMPNNRFLAERTGGTYSTLKVQPAELEDSGVYFCASSLPDSNEQFFGPGTRLTVL.

This clonotype was counted many times. The chain combines TRBV7-8 with TRBJ2-3, with 12 bases that match TRBD2. Germline CDR1 and CDR2: SGHVS and FQNEAQ. The CDR3 has 16 residues. V gave up 9 bases and J gave up 5 bases; unmatched junction bases: 12. This CDR3 reads CASGDRLAGEEDTQYF. CDR3 in DNA: TGTGCCAGTGGCGACCGACTAGCGGGGGAGGAAGATACGCAGTATTTT.

The chain uses TRBV6-1 and TRBJ1-2, with 9 bases lining up with TRBD1. The CDR3 length is 15 residues. Trimming cost V 2 bases and J 3 bases; bases outside gene matches: 4. Germline V gene lookup returns CDR1 MNHNS and CDR2 SASEGT. The CDR3 nucleotides read TGTGCCAGCAGTGAACCGGGACAGGGAGACTATGGCTACACCTTC. It encodes CASSEPGQGDYGYTF.

This clonotype has just a few counts. This chain connects TRBV27 to TRBJ2-7; the D gene is possibly TRBD1 (6 bases). The V gene lost 2 bases and the J gene lost 6 bases, with 11 bases spanning the gap. Per the germline V gene, CDR1 is MNHEY and CDR2 is SMNVEV (reference sequence). CDR3 length: 13 amino acids. The CDR3 sequence is CASSLPDRREQYF. The CDR3, as DNA: TGTGCCAGCAGTTTACCTGACAGGCGCGAGCAGTACTTC.

A few counts support this clonotype. The genes are TRBV29-1 and TRBJ2-2; 13 nucleotides align to TRBD2. Germline loops: CDR1 SQVTM, CDR2 ANQGSEA. CDR3 length equals 18 residues. J lost 4 bases, V lost 7 bases, and 15 bases had no gene match. CDR3 loop: CSARLRGGLAGPTGELFF. For the CDR3, the DNA is TGCAGCGCCCGACTCCGGGGGGGACTAGCGGGACCCACCGGGGAGCTGTTTTTT.